Listed below are T cell receptor beta chains from one sample, sequenced in a study of blood T cell repertoires in COVID-19. Profiled with immunoSEQ multiplex PCR; TCRdb holds only in-frame clones, not every one. The sample has about 310,000 clones; 89% are singletons. The sample comprised PBMCs or T cells enriched from blood (not recorded which). Receptors originate from a man aged 55 to 69 who had recovered from COVID-19. Each CDR3 is given with its conserved first and last residue.

V: TRBV5-6; J: TRBJ2-7; CDR3: CASSPVAGESYEQYF
V: TRBV28; J: TRBJ1-2; CDR3: CASSLVISGTAGGYTF
V: TRBV15; J: TRBJ1-1; CDR3: CATSRDRGTGNTEAFF
V: TRBV9; J: TRBJ2-7; CDR3: CASSAGQGRYEQYF
V: TRBV6-5; J: TRBJ2-7; CDR3: CASRVGLAGAYEQYF
V: TRBV11-1; J: TRBJ2-1; CDR3: CASSLVPGSKGNEQFF
V: TRBV19; J: TRBJ2-5; CDR3: CASSQGTGGLAGGSRGLETQYF
V: TRBV6-2/TRBV6-3; J: TRBJ1-5; CDR3: CASSSGLYSNQPQHF
V: TRBV6-5; J: TRBJ2-2; CDR3: CASSYSRLKGTGELFF
V: TRBV3-1/TRBV3-2; J: TRBJ1-2; CDR3: CASSHEGVPDGYTF
V: TRBV19; J: TRBJ2-3; CDR3: CASSVILGTYTSTDTQYF
V: TRBV6-5; J: TRBJ2-7; CDR3: CASSYLAEDPYEQYF